This T cell receptor (beta chain) was retrieved from a study of cytomegalovirus exposure and HLA in healthy donors. 60 Vbeta and 13 Jbeta primers were used in PCR. Produced via immunoSEQ multiplex PCR; TCRdb's table is partial and in-frame only. The table lists about 130,000 clones, around two thirds of them singletons. This CDR3 has 19 residues. CDR1 is LGHNA, CDR2 YSLEER, per germline. With V trimmed by 4 bases and J by 0 bases, 9 bases remained unmatched. The chain recombines TRBV4-3 with TRBJ2-7; 16 nucleotides match TRBD2. Source material: PBMCs. This clonotype was obtained from a man between 18 and 35 years old in good health and CMV-seropositive. The CDR3, as DNA: TGCGCCAGCAGCCTAGCGTGGGGGACTAGCGGGAGGGGCTCCTACGAGCAGTACTTC. Translated, it gives CASSLAWGTSGRGSYEQYF.